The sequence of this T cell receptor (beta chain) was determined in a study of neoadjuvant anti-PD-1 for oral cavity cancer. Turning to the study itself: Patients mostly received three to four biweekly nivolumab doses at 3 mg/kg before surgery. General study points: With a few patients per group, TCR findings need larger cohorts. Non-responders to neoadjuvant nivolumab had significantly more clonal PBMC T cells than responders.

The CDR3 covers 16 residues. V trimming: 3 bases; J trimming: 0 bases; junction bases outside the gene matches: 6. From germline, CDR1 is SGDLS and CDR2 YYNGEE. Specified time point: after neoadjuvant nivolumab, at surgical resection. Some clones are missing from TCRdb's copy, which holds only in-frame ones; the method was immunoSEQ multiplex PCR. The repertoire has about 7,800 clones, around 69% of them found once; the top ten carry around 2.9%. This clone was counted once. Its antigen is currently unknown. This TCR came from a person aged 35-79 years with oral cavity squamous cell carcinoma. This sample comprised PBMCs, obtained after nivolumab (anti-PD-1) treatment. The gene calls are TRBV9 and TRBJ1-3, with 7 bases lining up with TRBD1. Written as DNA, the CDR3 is TGTGCCAGCAGCGCGGGACAGCTAAGCTCTGGAAACACCATATATTTT. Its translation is CASSAGQLSSGNTIYF.